This TCR beta chain comes out of a study of blood T cell repertoires in COVID-19. Study at large: In each case, the material was cDNA or gDNA derived from T cells, B-cell-depleted T cells, or PBMCs.

Only in-frame clones appear in the TCRdb table, and some are missing; sequencing was by immunoSEQ multiplex PCR. Among around 380,000 clones listed, roughly 86% were seen once. Individuals drawn from approximately 26 US areas were roughly 18 to 95 years old. For recovered donors of Cohort 3, there were two negative PCRs, clearance, or symptom resolution. The CDR3 consists of 14 residues. Germline loops: CDR1 MNHEY, CDR2 SMNVEV (reference sequence). V was trimmed by 6 bases and J by 3 bases, leaving 15 bases between them. The sample consisted of PBMCs or T cells enriched from blood (not recorded which). The genes are TRBV27 and TRBJ2-7, with D perhaps TRBD1 (6 bases). This TCR derives from a man in his thirties or forties who had recovered from COVID-19. The CDR3 spells CASSPGTGIYEQYF. The CDR3 coding sequence is TGTGCCAGCAGCCCTGGAACAGGGATCTACGAGCAGTACTTC.